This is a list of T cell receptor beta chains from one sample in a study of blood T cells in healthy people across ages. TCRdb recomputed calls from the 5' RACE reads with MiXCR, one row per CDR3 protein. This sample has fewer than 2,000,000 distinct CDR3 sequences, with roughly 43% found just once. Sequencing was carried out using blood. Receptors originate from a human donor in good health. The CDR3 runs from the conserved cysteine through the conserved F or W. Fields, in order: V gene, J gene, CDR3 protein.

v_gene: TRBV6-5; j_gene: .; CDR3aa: CASSHLTGHYEQYF
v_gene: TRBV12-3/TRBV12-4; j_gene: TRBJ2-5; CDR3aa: CASSLPGLAGAGETQYF
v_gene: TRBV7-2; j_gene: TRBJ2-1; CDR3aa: CASRPSSYNEQFF
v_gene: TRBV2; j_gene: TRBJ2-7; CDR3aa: CASSYRTGKYEQYF
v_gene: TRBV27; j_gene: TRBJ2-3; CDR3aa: CASSLSGTGADTQYF
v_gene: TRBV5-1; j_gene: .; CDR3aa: CASSSKGLPLGTQYF
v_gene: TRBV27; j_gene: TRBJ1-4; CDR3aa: CASSCGQGGEKLFF
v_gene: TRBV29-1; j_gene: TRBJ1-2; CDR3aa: CSANPGAYTF
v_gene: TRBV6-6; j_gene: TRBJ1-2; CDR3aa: CASSYTGTRPGYTF
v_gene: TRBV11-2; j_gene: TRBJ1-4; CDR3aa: CASSLTGFNEKLFF
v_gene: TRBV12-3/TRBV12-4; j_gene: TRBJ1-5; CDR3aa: CASSQGTGNQPQHF
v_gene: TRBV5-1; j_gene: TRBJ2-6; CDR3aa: CASSLTGTGYRASGSGANVLTF
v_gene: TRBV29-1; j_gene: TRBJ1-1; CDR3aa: CSVEQMSTEAFF
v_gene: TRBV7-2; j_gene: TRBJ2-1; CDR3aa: CASSSSRSGINEQFF
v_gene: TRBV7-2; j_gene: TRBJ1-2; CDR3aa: CASSLSRPLAAGYTF
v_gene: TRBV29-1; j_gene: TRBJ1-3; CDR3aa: CSVGPAQGAGNTIYF